The clone carrying this T cell receptor beta chain has a count of ten or more. Its antigen is unidentified. This specimen comes from a study of liver allograft versus peripheral blood T cells. In the study overall: T cell receptor repertoires in transplanted livers were compared with those in recipients' peripheral blood. Study results and limitations: Liver allografts reportedly held T cell receptor repertoires unlike those in peripheral blood.

TCRdb fed the reads into MiXCR, producing one record per CDR3 protein. The repertoire holds approximately 7,000 distinct CDR3 sequences, with 15% to 20% as singletons. Trimming removed 5 bases from V and 2 bases from J, with 7 bases in between. The CDR3 sequence is 12 residues long. CDR1 is MNHEY, CDR2 SVGEGT, per germline. This chain connects TRBV6-2 or TRBV6-3 to TRBJ2-7; D unclear. This clonotype originated in a human patient who had a liver transplant. Some of the T cells might come from the graft donor. CDR3 sequence reads: CASSLRAYEQYF. The CDR3, as DNA: TGTGCCAGCAGTCTAAGGGCCTACGAGCAGTACTTC.